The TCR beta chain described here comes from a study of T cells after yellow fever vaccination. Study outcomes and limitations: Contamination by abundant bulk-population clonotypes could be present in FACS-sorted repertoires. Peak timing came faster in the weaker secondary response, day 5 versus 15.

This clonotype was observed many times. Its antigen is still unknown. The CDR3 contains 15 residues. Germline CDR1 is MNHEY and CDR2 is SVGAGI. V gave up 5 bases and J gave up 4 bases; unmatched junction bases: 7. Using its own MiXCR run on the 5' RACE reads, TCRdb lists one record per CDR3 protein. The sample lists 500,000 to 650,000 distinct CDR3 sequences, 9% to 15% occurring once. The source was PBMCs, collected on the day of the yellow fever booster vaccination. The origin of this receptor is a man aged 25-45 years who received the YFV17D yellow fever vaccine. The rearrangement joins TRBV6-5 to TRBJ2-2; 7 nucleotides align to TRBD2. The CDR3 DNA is TGTGCCAGCAGTCACCGACTAGCTAGCACCGGGGAGCTGTTTTTT. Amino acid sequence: CASSHRLASTGELFF.